The T cell receptor (beta chain) under discussion was sequenced for a study of early T cells in non-severe SARS-CoV-2 infection. Study in general: It was bulk RNA from unsorted whole blood that was sequenced, and the chains were unpaired.

This clonotype was seen ten or more times. Its antigen is not identified. Individual cDNA molecules received unique molecular identifiers. TCRdb passed the 5' RACE reads through MiXCR, listing each CDR3 protein once. The data show nearly 70,000 distinct CDR3 sequences, 3.5% to 6% seen once. Findings of the study overall: Database matching using VDJdb favored anti-spike CD8 responses, with private and CD4 specificities left missing.

This receptor was obtained from an adult who was a healthcare worker with PCR-confirmed SARS-CoV-2 infection or an uninfected control (not recorded which). The donor label of this sample is uncertain. This specimen was whole blood, taken at baseline.

CDR3 nucleotides: TGTGCCAGCAGCCCCCTGGGCCCATTCAATGAGCAGTTCTTC. The encoded protein is CASSPLGPFNEQFF. The chain joins TRBV7-2 to TRBJ2-1; D gene uncertain. V was shortened by 5 bases and J by 6 bases, with 14 bases between the two germline ends. This CDR3 region has 14 residues. Germline V gene data show CDR1 as SGHTA and CDR2 as FQGNSA.